A single sample is the source of the 5 T cell receptor beta chains below, sequenced in a study of blood T cell repertoires in COVID-19. Sequencing used immunoSEQ multiplex PCR; TCRdb keeps in-frame clones, though not all of them. Here the sample spans about 89,000 clones, more than 65% being singletons. Sequences were obtained from peripheral blood. These receptors came from a woman of 80 years or more with acute or convalescent COVID-19.

This clone was counted at least ten times. Written as DNA, the CDR3 is TGTGCCAGCAGTTTGGCCCCAACCTACGAGCAGTACGTC. It is translated as CASSLAPTYEQYV. The V gene is TRBV27, the J gene TRBJ2-7; D is unclear. V lost 3 bases, J lost 2 bases, and 8 bases lay in between. CDR1 and CDR2 from the germline V gene are MNHEY and SMNVEV (reference sequence). The CDR3 spans 13 residues.

This chain links TRBV29-1 with TRBJ1-1, with TRBD1 matching 8 bases. Germline V gene lookup returns CDR1 SQVTM and CDR2 ANQGSEA. The CDR3 totals 13 residues. V was pared by 4 bases and J by 11 bases, with 12 bases of the junction left unmatched. The CDR3 DNA follows: TGCAGCGTTGCTAGGGACAGGAACTTTGAGGCTTTCTTT. Translation: CSVARDRNFEAFF.

The chain has TRBV24-1 and TRBJ1-2; 8 bases align to TRBD1. The V segment lost 4 bases and the J segment 4 bases; nucleotides outside the gene matches: 10. The length of the CDR3 is 16 residues. CDR1 is KGHDR and CDR2 is SFDVKD in the germline V gene. CDR3 DNA: TGTGCCACCAGTGACCCGCAGGGGGCCGGTGGCTATGGCTACACCTTC. It codes for CATSDPQGAGGYGYTF.

The V call is TRBV27, the J call TRBJ2-1, with 12 nucleotides matching TRBD2. The CDR3 runs 17 residues. Germline V lookup: CDR1 MNHEY, CDR2 SMNVEV (reference sequence). Trimming removed 5 bases from V and 9 bases from J; junction bases left unmatched: 14. CDR3 loop: CASSKKLAGGQGFEQFF. The CDR3, as DNA: TGTGCCAGCAGTAAAAAGCTAGCGGGGGGGCAAGGGTTTGAGCAGTTCTTC.

The V gene is TRBV24-1, the J gene TRBJ2-5; TRBD2 agrees at 9 bases. Germline V gene data show CDR1 as KGHDR and CDR2 as SFDVKD. This CDR3 spans 18 amino acids. J was trimmed by 2 bases and V by 5 bases; bases with no gene match: 14. The CDR3 DNA follows: TGTGCCACCAGTGCTCCCAGCGGGGGGCTAACATCTCAAGAGACCCAGTACTTC. Protein product: CATSAPSGGLTSQETQYF.